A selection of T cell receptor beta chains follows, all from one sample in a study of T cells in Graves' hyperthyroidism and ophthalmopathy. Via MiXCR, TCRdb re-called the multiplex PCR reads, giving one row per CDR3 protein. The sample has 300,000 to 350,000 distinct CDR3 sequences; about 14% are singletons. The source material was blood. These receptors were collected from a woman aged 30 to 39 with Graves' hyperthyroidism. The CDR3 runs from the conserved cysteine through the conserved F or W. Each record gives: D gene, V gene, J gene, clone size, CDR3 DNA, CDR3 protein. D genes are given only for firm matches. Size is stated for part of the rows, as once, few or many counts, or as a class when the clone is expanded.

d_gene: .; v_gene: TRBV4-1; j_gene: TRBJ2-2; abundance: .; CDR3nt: TGCGCCAGCAGCCAAGTTATCGGGGAGCTGTTTTTT; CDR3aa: CASSQVIGELFF
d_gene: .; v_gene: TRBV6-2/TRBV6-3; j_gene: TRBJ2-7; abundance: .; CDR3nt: TGTGCCAGCAGTTACTCACCGGAGCTTCCCCTCTACGAGCAGTACTTC; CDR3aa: CASSYSPELPLYEQYF
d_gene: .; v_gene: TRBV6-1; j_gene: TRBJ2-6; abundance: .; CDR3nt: TGTGCCAGCAGTTATGCCTCTGGGGCCAACGTCCTGACTTTC; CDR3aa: CASSYASGANVLTF
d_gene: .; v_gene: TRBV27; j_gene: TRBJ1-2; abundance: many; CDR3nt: TGTGCCAGCAGTTTATCTGGCGGAAACTATGGCTACACCTTC; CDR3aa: CASSLSGGNYGYTF
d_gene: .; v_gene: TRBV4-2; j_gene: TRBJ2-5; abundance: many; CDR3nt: TGTGCCAGCAGCCAAGCGGGCGTGGAGACCCAGTACTTC; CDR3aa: CASSQAGVETQYF
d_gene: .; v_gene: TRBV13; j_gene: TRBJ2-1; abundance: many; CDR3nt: TGTGCCAGCAGCTCCCCGGGGCGGTACAATGAGCAGTTCTTC; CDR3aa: CASSSPGRYNEQFF
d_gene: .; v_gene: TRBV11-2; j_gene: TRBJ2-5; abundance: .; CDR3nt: TGTGCCAGCAGCAATGGACGTCTGGGAGAGACCCAGTACTTC; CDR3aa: CASSNGRLGETQYF
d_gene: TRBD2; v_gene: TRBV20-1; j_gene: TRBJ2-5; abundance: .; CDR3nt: TGCAGTGCTAGTCCAAACCGCGGGGGAGGGGAGACCCAGTACTTC; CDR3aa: CSASPNRGGGETQYF
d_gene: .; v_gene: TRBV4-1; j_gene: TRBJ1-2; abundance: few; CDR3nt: TGCGCCAGCAGCCCTACGCCCGTGAGGCAGCTCAACTATGGCTACACCTTC; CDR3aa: CASSPTPVRQLNYGYTF
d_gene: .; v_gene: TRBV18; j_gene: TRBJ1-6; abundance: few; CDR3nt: TGTGCCAGCTCACCGTTAGAAGATTCACCCCTCCACTTT; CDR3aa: CASSPLEDSPLHF
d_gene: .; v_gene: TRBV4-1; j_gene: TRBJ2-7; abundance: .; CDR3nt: TGCGCCAGCAGCCAAGATTCTGGACACTTTCGGGTCCCACCTGACGAGCAGTACTTC; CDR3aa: CASSQDSGHFRVPPDEQYF
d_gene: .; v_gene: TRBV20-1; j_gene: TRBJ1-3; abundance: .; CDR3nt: TGCAGTGCTAGAGAGGGACCTGAGGGAAACACCATATATTTT; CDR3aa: CSAREGPEGNTIYF
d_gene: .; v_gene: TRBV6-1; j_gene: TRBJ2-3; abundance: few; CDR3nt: TGTGCCAGCAGGACGTGGGACACAGATACGCAGTATTTT; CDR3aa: CASRTWDTDTQYF
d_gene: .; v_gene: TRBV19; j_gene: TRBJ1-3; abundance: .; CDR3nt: TGTGCCAGTAGTGAGACCGACGGTCTCTCTGGAAACACCATATATTTT; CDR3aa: CASSETDGLSGNTIYF
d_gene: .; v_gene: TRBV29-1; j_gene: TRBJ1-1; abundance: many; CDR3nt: TGCAGCGTTGTGGGGGTGCAGGGAAGGACTGAAGCTTTCTTT; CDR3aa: CSVVGVQGRTEAFF
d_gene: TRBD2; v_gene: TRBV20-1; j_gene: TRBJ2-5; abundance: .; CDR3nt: TGCAGTGCCGTGGTTAACGGGAGGGTGGAGACCCAGTACTTC; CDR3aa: CSAVVNGRVETQYF
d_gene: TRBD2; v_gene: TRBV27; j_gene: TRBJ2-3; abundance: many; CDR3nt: TGTGCCAGCAGTTTATTTGCGGGACTAGCGTTAGATACGCAGTATTTT; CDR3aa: CASSLFAGLALDTQYF
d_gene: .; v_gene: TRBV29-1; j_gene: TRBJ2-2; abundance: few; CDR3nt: TGCAGCGTTGAATGGCGGGACTACACCGGGGAGCTGTTTTTT; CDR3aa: CSVEWRDYTGELFF
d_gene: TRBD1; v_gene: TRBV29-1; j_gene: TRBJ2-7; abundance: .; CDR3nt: TGCAGCGTGGGACAGGGGGGCGAGCAGTACTTC; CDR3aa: CSVGQGGEQYF
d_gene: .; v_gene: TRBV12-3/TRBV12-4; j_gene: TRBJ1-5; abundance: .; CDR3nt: TGTGCCAGCAGTTTACCGGGACAAGAAAATCAGCCCCAGCATTTT; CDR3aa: CASSLPGQENQPQHF
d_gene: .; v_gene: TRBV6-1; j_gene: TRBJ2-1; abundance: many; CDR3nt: TGTGCCAGCAGCCCCAGGAGCATCGGCAATGAGCAGTTCTTC; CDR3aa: CASSPRSIGNEQFF
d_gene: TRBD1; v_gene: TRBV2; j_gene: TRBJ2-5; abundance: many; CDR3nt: TGTGCCAGCAGTGGTTATTCATCAGGGGGTCAAGAGACCCAGTACTTC; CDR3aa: CASSGYSSGGQETQYF
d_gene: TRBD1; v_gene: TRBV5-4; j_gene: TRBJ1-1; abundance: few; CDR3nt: TGTGCCAGCATCCCGAACAGGGGCGGATGGGGTGAAGCTTTCTTT; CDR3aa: CASIPNRGGWGEAFF
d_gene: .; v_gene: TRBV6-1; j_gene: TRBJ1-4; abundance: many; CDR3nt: TGTGCCAGCAGTGAACGGGGAACTAATGAAAAACTGTTTTTT; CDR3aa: CASSERGTNEKLFF
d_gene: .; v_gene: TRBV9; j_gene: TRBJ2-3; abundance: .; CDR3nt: TGTGCCAGCAGCGTAGATCTCGGCGATACGCAGTATTTT; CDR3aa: CASSVDLGDTQYF
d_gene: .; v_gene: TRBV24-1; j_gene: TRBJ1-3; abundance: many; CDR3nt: TGTGCCACCATCATGGGGTGCCTCTCTGGAAACACCATATATTTT; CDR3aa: CATIMGCLSGNTIYF
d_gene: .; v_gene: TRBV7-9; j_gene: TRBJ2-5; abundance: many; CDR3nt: TGTGCCAGCAGCACGGTACGACGGAACCAAGAGACCCAGTACTTC; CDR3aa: CASSTVRRNQETQYF
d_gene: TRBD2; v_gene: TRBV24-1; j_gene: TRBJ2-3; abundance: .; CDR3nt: TGTGCCACCAGTGAACCCAGCGGGGGGTCAGATACGCAGTATTTT; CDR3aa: CATSEPSGGSDTQYF